The clone carrying this TCR beta chain was seen ten or more times. The source of the sample is a study of T cells in Graves' hyperthyroidism and ophthalmopathy. RNA transcripts served as the template for amplifying TCR beta CDR3 regions. TCR CDR3 underwent first-round RT-PCR with the HTBI primer set. TCRdb redid the calling of the multiplex PCR reads with MiXCR, one entry per CDR3 protein. The sample lists 700,000 or so distinct CDR3 sequences, about 15% seen once, with around 13% in the top ten. The CDR3 covers 14 residues. V lost 1 base, J lost 1 base, and 6 bases lay in between. Germline V lookup: CDR1 KGHDR, CDR2 SFDVKD.

What was sequenced was blood. The chain combines TRBV24-1 with TRBJ2-5; D not certain. The receptor was derived from a woman aged 45-59 years with Graves' ophthalmopathy. The CDR3 DNA is TGTGCCACCAGTGATTTTTACAGCCAAGAGACCCAGTACTTC. Residues: CATSDFYSQETQYF.